This section outlines one T cell receptor beta chain sequence together with its context. In the source study's methods: Amplification from reference gene primers served as the basis for estimated nucleated cell counts. Measured with immunoSEQ multiplex PCR; TCRdb has only the in-frame clones, and not every one. D and trimming were read from the DNA, whereas the V and J calls and clone size are those reported in that table. The top ten hold 20% to 30% of the sample, which has fewer than 45,000 clones, 90% seen once. The V end lost 2 bases, the J end lost 5 bases, and 10 bases lay between the germline ends. CDR1 is SGHAT, CDR2 FQNNGV, per germline. The CDR3 covers 14 residues. The sample is drawn from a study of blood T cell repertoires in COVID-19. Study background: Whether acute or convalescent, the COVID-19 samples came from the United States, Italy and Spain. PBMCs, B-cell-depleted T cells, or T cells were the source of the cDNA or gDNA that made up the material.

The specimen was peripheral blood. The V call is TRBV11-2, the J call TRBJ1-5; D unclear. The TCR comes from a man in his fifties or sixties with active or convalescent COVID-19. Here the CDR3 reads CASSLTPVDQPQHF. The CDR3, as DNA: TGTGCCAGCAGCTTAACCCCGGTAGATCAGCCCCAGCATTTT.